These 29 T cell receptor beta chains originate from one sample sequenced in a study of blood T cell repertoires in COVID-19. The method was immunoSEQ multiplex PCR; TCRdb's version includes in-frame clones alone and lacks a portion of them. In the table there are about 140,000 clones, roughly 79% of which are singletons. The material sequenced was PBMCs or T cells enriched from blood (not recorded which). The receptor source for this set is a woman aged 50 to 65 who had recovered from COVID-19.

The sample holds one count of this clone. The chain is built from TRBV28 and TRBJ2-7; 8 bases line up with TRBD2. This CDR3 comprises 15 residues. The V segment lost 4 bases and the J segment 6 bases; nucleotides outside the gene matches: 11. Per germline, CDR1 MDHEN and CDR2 SYDVKM. The CDR3 region is CASSSPSFLAGEQYF. In DNA form, the CDR3 reads TGTGCCAGCAGTTCCCCTTCATTTCTAGCGGGCGAGCAGTACTTC.

This clone was seen just once. The chain uses TRBV14 and TRBJ1-1; no clear D. V was cut by 0 bases and J by 4 bases, with 12 bases left in between. The CDR3 has 15 amino acids. Germline CDR1 is SGHDN and CDR2 is FVKESK. CDR3 loop: CASSQEVLGSTEAFF. The CDR3 nucleotides are TGTGCCAGCAGCCAAGAGGTCCTAGGGAGCACTGAAGCTTTCTTT. The variable domain in full, with the rest retrieved from reference TRBV14 and TRBJ1-1, is EAGVTQFPSHSVIEKGQTVTLRCDPISGHDNLYWYRRVMGKEIKFLLHFVKESKQDESGMPNNRFLAERTGGTYSTLKVQPAELEDSGVYFCASSQEVLGSTEAFFGQGTRLTVV.

The V and J genes are TRBV11-3 and TRBJ2-3; 7 bases are shared with TRBD1. CDR3 length: 16 residues. V lost 4 bases and J lost 0; bases outside the gene matches: 7. Germline V gives CDR1 SGHNT, CDR2 YENEEA. The DNA for the CDR3 is TGTGCCAGCAGCTATGGGACAGACCTAAGCACAGATACGCAGTATTTT. This gives the protein CASSYGTDLSTDTQYF.

The chain combines TRBV7-3 with TRBJ1-1; D gene unclear. Germline lookup yields CDR1 SGHTA and CDR2 FQGTGA. V lost 5 bases and J lost 1, with 8 bases in between. This CDR3 is 13 amino acids long. Here the CDR3 DNA reads TGTGCCAGCAGCGCCGACACGAACACTGAAGCTTTCTTT. Its translation is CASSADTNTEAFF.

The CDR3 DNA follows: TGTGCCAGCAGCTTTCCGGGACAGGGTTCACCCCTCCACTTT. Amino acids: CASSFPGQGSPLHF. The rearrangement joins TRBV7-9 to TRBJ1-6, with 9 bases matching TRBD1. Looked up from germline, CDR1 is SEHNR and CDR2 is FQNEAQ (reference sequence). The junction had 3 bases not matched to a gene; V was cut back by 3 bases and J by 9 bases. The length of the CDR3 is 14 residues.

V is TRBV10-3 and J is TRBJ2-7; D call uncertain. V lost 0 bases and J lost 3, with 6 bases in between. This CDR3 comprises 13 residues. Looked up from germline, CDR1 is ENHRY and CDR2 is SYGVKD. As DNA, the CDR3 is TGTGCCATCAGTGAGTCCTCTAGCTACGAGCAGTACTTC. Translated, it gives CAISESSSYEQYF.

This clone has a handful of counts. The chain combines TRBV6-5 with TRBJ1-3; no reliable D call. The germline V and J ends were trimmed by 5 bases and 0 bases, with 11 bases remaining between them. CDR1 is MNHEY and CDR2 is SVGAGI in the germline V gene. CDR3 length: 15 amino acids. DNA for the CDR3: TGTGCCAGCAGTATGCCCGGGAGCTCTGGAAACACCATATATTTT. Translating gives CASSMPGSSGNTIYF.

In this sample, this clone turned up a few times. The CDR3 region has the DNA TGTGCCAGCAGCCGACAAGCCGGTAACACTGAAGCTTTCTTT. As protein: CASSRQAGNTEAFF. The J gene is TRBJ1-1, the V gene TRBV7-9; no reliable D call. This CDR3 is 14 amino acids long. Trimming removed 5 bases at V and 2 bases at J, with 12 bases between. Germline CDR1 is SEHNR and CDR2 is FQNEAQ (reference sequence).

The gene calls are TRBV5-1 and TRBJ2-7; D is perhaps TRBD1 (6 bases). V lost 0 bases, J lost 5 bases, and 15 bases lay in between. Germline V gives CDR1 SGHRS, CDR2 YFSETQ. The length of the CDR3 is 15 residues. The CDR3 sequence is CASSLEPTGPHEQYF. Written as DNA, the CDR3 is TGCGCCAGCAGCTTGGAACCCACAGGGCCCCACGAGCAGTACTTC.

The chain recombines TRBV5-1 with TRBJ1-5; D is unresolved. Germline values: CDR1 SGHRS, CDR2 YFSETQ. The CDR3 sequence is 13 residues long. Between the trimmed V and J ends, which lost 1 base and 6 bases, there was a span of 8 bases. CDR3 DNA sequence: TGCGCCAGCAGCTTGACCGGGGTTCAGCCCCAGCATTTT. Amino acid sequence: CASSLTGVQPQHF.

This chain joins TRBV3-1 (or the pseudogene TRBV3-2) and TRBJ2-3; 13 nucleotides align to TRBD2. The CDR3 is made up of 17 amino acids. Per the germline V gene, CDR1 is LGHDT and CDR2 is YNNKEL (reference sequence). After removal of 5 bases from V and 5 bases from J, the junction contained 10 bases not matched to a gene. As DNA, the CDR3 is TGTGCCAGCAGCAAAAGCGGACTAGCGGGAGTTAAAGATACGCAGTATTTT. This sequence encodes CASSKSGLAGVKDTQYF.

The chain couples TRBV24-1 to TRBJ1-1, with D unclear. The V gene's germline CDR1 is KGHDR and CDR2 SFDVKD. Trimming left V 5 bases short and J 10 bases short, with 16 bases between. The CDR3 extends over 13 amino acids. This CDR3 reads CATSALDGHAAFF. For the CDR3, the DNA is TGTGCCACCAGTGCCCTAGACGGCCATGCAGCTTTCTTT.

This clone has just one count. The chain links TRBV5-5 to TRBJ1-5; 7 bases are shared with TRBD1. The CDR3 loop spans 15 amino acids. J lost 5 bases, V lost 4 bases, and 9 bases had no gene match. Germline CDR1 and CDR2: SGHKS and YYEKEE (reference sequence). CDR3 in DNA: TGTGCCAGCAGCCTAACCGGGACAGTGTATCAGCCCCAGCATTTT. This codes for CASSLTGTVYQPQHF. Variable domain in full (rest from reference TRBV5-5 and TRBJ1-5): DAGVTQSPTHLIKTRGQQVTLRCSPISGHKSVSWYQQVLGQGPQFIFQYYEKEERGRGNFPDRFSARQFPNYSSELNVNALLLGDSALYLCASSLTGTVYQPQHFGDGTRLSIL.

The chain couples TRBV3-1 (or the pseudogene TRBV3-2) to TRBJ2-7, with a possible D match to TRBD1 (5 bases). Trimming shortened V by 5 bases and J by 7 bases, and 12 bases separated the two germline ends. The CDR3 covers 12 residues. Germline V CDR1 and CDR2: LGHDT, YNNKEL (reference sequence). The CDR3 spells CASSNTGLEQYF. The CDR3 DNA is TGTGCCAGCAGCAACACAGGTCTGGAGCAGTACTTC.

This clone was seen only a few times. The chain employs TRBV12-5 and TRBJ1-2, with 8 bases aligning to TRBD1. V dropped 5 bases and J dropped 3; count of bases not matched to a gene: 5. CDR3 length: 14 residues. Looked up from germline, CDR1 is LGHNT and CDR2 is FRNRAP. CDR3 coding DNA: TGTGCTAGTGGTCCAGGACAGGGACACTATGGCTACACCTTC. It translates to CASGPGQGHYGYTF.

V is TRBV3-1 (or the pseudogene TRBV3-2) and J is TRBJ1-1; D not certain. The V and J ends lost 4 bases and 5 bases respectively, with 17 bases between them. This CDR3 has 15 residues. CDR1 LGHDT and CDR2 YNNKEL come from the germline V gene (reference sequence). The DNA for the CDR3 is TGTGCCAGCAGCCTCCCCCATCGTAGTAGTACTGAAGCTTTCTTT. It yields the protein CASSLPHRSSTEAFF.

The chain carries TRBV3-1 (or the pseudogene TRBV3-2) and TRBJ2-1; perhaps TRBD2 as D (6 bases). CDR1 LGHDT and CDR2 YNNKEL come from the germline V gene (reference sequence). CDR3 length: 17 residues. V was pared by 0 bases and J by 5 bases, with 17 bases between. The CDR3 bases are TGTGCCAGCAGCCAAGATATTGGGGGAGGACCTCACAATGAGCAGTTCTTC. Translating it yields CASSQDIGGGPHNEQFF.

V is TRBV27 and J is TRBJ1-1; possible D gene TRBD1, 5 bases. The CDR3 consists of 12 residues. The ends were cut back, 5 bases at V and 8 bases at J, with 12 bases in the middle. Germline V gives CDR1 MNHEY, CDR2 SMNVEV (reference sequence). The CDR3 DNA reads as TGTGCCAGCAGTCAGGACAAGAGAGAAGCTTTCTTT. As protein: CASSQDKREAFF.

The chain recombines TRBV11-3 with TRBJ2-1; D perhaps matches TRBD1 (5 bases). Germline V CDR1 and CDR2: SGHNT, YENEEA. The ends were cut back, 2 bases at V and 3 bases at J, with 11 bases in the middle. The CDR3 is 15 amino acids. CDR3 sequence: CASSLRGPLYNEQFF. The CDR3 DNA sequence: TGTGCCAGCAGCTTAAGGGGTCCACTCTACAATGAGCAGTTCTTC.

This clone appeared once. The chain combines TRBV20-1 with TRBJ1-1; D might be TRBD1 (5 bases). This CDR3 contains 14 residues. Germline values: CDR1 DFQATT, CDR2 SNEGSKA (reference sequence). Trimming left V 6 bases short and J 1 base short, with 15 bases between. Here the CDR3 DNA reads TGCAGTGCAAGTCAGGGACTGAGGAACACTGAAGCTTTCTTT. It yields the protein CSASQGLRNTEAFF.

The rearrangement links TRBV7-6 to TRBJ2-7; D ambiguous. The germline V gene encodes CDR1 SGHVS and CDR2 FNYEAQ. The length of the CDR3 is 15 residues. Trimming stripped 6 bases from V and 7 bases from J, with 22 bases between. The CDR3 DNA is TGTGCCAGCAGTTTAATGTTGGGCAGTTCAGAGGAGCAGTACTTC. Translation: CASSLMLGSSEEQYF.

This clone was detected only a few times. The V call is TRBV2, the J call TRBJ2-4; 10 bases are a match to TRBD2. The CDR3 is 17 residues long. V shed 4 bases and J 0 bases; nucleotides not matched to a gene: 6. Germline-derived CDR1 and CDR2 are SNHLY and FYNNEI. The CDR3 DNA reads TGTGCCAGCAGTGCTACTAGCGGGGAGCTAGCCAAAAACATTCAGTACTTC. Translating it yields CASSATSGELAKNIQYF.

The chain carries TRBV4-1 and TRBJ2-2, with D possibly TRBD2 on 5 matching bases. CDR1 and CDR2 from the germline V gene are MGHRA and YSYEKL. The germline V and J ends were trimmed by 4 bases and 2 bases, with 14 bases remaining between them. The CDR3 covers 16 residues. CDR3 in DNA: TGCGCCAGCAGCCTTTCAACGGGGAGCAACACCGGGGAGCTGTTTTTT. Its translation: CASSLSTGSNTGELFF.

The rearrangement uses TRBV6-1 and TRBJ1-4; tentatively, D is TRBD1 (6 bases). Germline V gives CDR1 MNHNS, CDR2 SASEGT. With 2 bases removed from V and 4 bases from J, the gap between germline ends came to 14 bases. The CDR3 loop spans 16 amino acids. The CDR3 DNA reads as TGTGCCAGCAGTGAACCTCAGGACAGTTATAATGAAAAACTGTTTTTT. Residues: CASSEPQDSYNEKLFF.

The CDR3 region is CAISLTGTEAFF. Here the CDR3 DNA reads TGTGCCATCAGCCTCACTGGCACTGAAGCTTTCTTT. V gene TRBV10-3 combines with J gene TRBJ1-1; D ambiguous. In germline, CDR1 is ENHRY, CDR2 SYGVKD. V was trimmed by 6 bases and J by 4 bases, leaving 9 bases between them. The CDR3 runs 12 residues.

The genes are TRBV13 and TRBJ2-7; D unclear. Per the germline V gene, CDR1 is PRHDT and CDR2 is FYEKMQ (reference sequence). CDR3 length: 14 amino acids. V gave up 0 bases and J gave up 2 bases, with 8 bases separating them. The DNA of the CDR3 is TGTGCCAGCAGCTTAGGGTCCACAGCCTACGAGCAGTACTTC. Its protein is CASSLGSTAYEQYF.

This clone was detected only a few times. The chain employs TRBV5-5 and TRBJ1-3; TRBD1 aligns across 7 bases. There are 16 residues in the CDR3. The V gene end was trimmed by 4 bases and the J gene end by 0 bases; junction bases not matched to a gene: 7. Germline CDR1 is SGHKS and CDR2 is YYEKEE (reference sequence). Written as DNA, the CDR3 is TGTGCCAGCAGCACACAGACAGGGCGCTCTGGAAACACCATATATTTT. Translated: CASSTQTGRSGNTIYF.

This clone showed up just once. This chain links TRBV5-5 with TRBJ1-6; 7 nucleotides line up with TRBD1. Trimming cost V 4 bases and J 15 bases; bases outside gene matches: 19. The CDR3 has 16 amino acids. Germline CDR1 SGHKS, CDR2 YYEKEE (reference sequence). In nucleotides, the CDR3 is TGTGCCAGCAGCATGGCGACGGGGACAGCCGCTTCGGGCCTCCACTTT. Amino acid sequence: CASSMATGTAASGLHF.

This clone was detected once. V is TRBV9 and J is TRBJ2-7; 7 bases agree with TRBD2. This CDR3 has 17 amino acids. Per germline, CDR1 SGDLS and CDR2 YYNGEE. The V segment lost 2 bases and the J segment 0 bases; nucleotides outside the gene matches: 11. CDR3 protein: CASSVRGGLDGSYEQYF. In DNA, the CDR3 is TGTGCCAGCAGCGTTCGAGGAGGACTAGATGGCTCCTACGAGCAGTACTTC.